This TCR beta chain was profiled in a study of blood T cell repertoires in COVID-19. Study context: T cells, B-cell-depleted T cells, or PBMCs provided the cDNA or gDNA that served as material.

In the authors' methods: Amplified reference gene primers provided the basis for estimating nucleated cell counts. Produced via immunoSEQ multiplex PCR; TCRdb's table is partial and in-frame only. That table furnishes V, J and clone size, whereas the DNA furnished D and trimming. Here the sample spans 350,000 to 450,000 clones, 75% to 90% being singletons. Germline CDR1 SNHLY, CDR2 FYNNEI. This CDR3 has 15 residues. After removal of 6 bases from V and 0 bases from J, the junction contained 5 bases not matched to a gene. This clone showed up just a few times. Other DNA sequences in this specimen translate into the identical CDR3.

This rearrangement joins TRBV2 to TRBJ1-5, with TRBD1 matching over 7 bases. Sequencing used peripheral blood. The sequence was obtained from a woman aged 18-29 years with acute or convalescent COVID-19. CDR3: CASRATGDSNQPQHF. CDR3 DNA: TGTGCCAGCAGGGCAACAGGGGATAGCAATCAGCCCCAGCATTTT.